This record covers a single T cell receptor (beta chain). A second PCR, run for about 7 to 11 cycles, used a sample-barcoded 5' primer plus a J-beta primer mix. TCRdb independently ran MiXCR on the 5' RACE reads; one entry per CDR3 protein. Altogether fewer than 650,000 distinct CDR3 sequences are present, around 27% being singletons, with the ten largest covering approximately 3.3%. J lost 2 bases, V lost 0 bases, and 9 bases had no gene match. Germline lookup yields CDR1 SGDLS and CDR2 YYNGEE. The CDR3 loop spans 17 amino acids. Extraction yielded at least 5 micrograms of total RNA per sample. The record originates from a study of blood T cells in healthy people across ages. These data also featured in a second study, about T cells of mothers and their children. Per that paper: cDNA synthesis used all extracted RNA, 1.5 ug per 15 ul.

The sample consisted of blood. The clonotype comes from a boy aged 2 to 10 in good health. The chain links TRBV9 to TRBJ2-7; TRBD2 matches at 9 bases. This chain's CDR3 is CASSVDVGTSSTYEQYF. CDR3 nucleotides: TGTGCCAGCAGCGTAGACGTGGGGACTAGCAGTACCTACGAGCAGTACTTC.